This T cell receptor (beta chain) was sequenced during a study of cytomegalovirus exposure and HLA in healthy donors. Findings and limits, study-wide: Some highly shared sequence variants likely arose as a pipeline artifact.

Primers: 60 Vbeta forward and 13 Jbeta reverse. TCRdb's copy holds only in-frame clones and misses some; the assay was immunoSEQ multiplex PCR. Among 75,000 or so clones listed, around 76% were seen once. This clone was observed a few times. Its target is unknown. The CDR3 consists of 13 residues. CDR1 and CDR2 from the germline V gene are SEHNR and FQNEAQ (reference sequence). The V gene lost 5 bases and the J gene lost 2 bases, with 9 bases spanning the gap. The sequenced sample consisted of PBMCs. The source is a woman in her twenties or thirties in good health and CMV-seropositive. V gene TRBV7-9 combines with J gene TRBJ1-1; D uncertain. The DNA of the CDR3 is TGTGCCAGCAGCACAAAGTCCAACACTGAAGCTTTCTTT. This sequence encodes CASSTKSNTEAFF. The full variable domain, rest sourced from reference TRBV7-9 and TRBJ1-1, is DTGVSQNPRHKITKRGQNVTFRCDPISEHNRLYWYRQTLGQGPEFLTYFQNEAQLEKSRLLSDRFSAERPKGSFSTLEIQRTEQGDSAMYLCASSTKSNTEAFFGQGTRLTVV.